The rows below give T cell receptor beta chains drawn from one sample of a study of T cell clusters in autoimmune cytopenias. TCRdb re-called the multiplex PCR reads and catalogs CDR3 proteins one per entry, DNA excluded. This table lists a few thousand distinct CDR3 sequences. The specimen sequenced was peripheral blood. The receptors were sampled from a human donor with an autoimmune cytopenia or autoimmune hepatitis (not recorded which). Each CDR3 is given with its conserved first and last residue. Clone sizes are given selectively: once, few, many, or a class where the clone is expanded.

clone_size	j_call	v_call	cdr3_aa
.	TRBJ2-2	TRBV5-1	CASSWTGLTGELFF
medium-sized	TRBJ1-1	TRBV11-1	CASSLLPGQGTEAFF
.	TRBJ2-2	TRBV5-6	CASSLVGANTGELFF
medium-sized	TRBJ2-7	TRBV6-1	CASSDYTGRPYEQYF
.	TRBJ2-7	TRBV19	CASSTRLAGYEQYF
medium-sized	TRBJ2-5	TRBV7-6	CASSSSGGAQETQYF
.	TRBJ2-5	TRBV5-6	CASSPGTSEQETQYF
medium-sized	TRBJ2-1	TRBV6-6	CASSYPRMADYNEQFF
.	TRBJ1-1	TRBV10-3	CAILTGVGTEAFF
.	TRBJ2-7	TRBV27	CASSAFTSGSAYEQYF
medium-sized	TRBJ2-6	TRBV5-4	CASSPTPGSGANVLTF
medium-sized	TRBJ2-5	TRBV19	CASSSPGLSHLETQYF
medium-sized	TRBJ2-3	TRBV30	CAWSGASTDTQYF
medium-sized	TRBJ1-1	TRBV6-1	CASSASSFTEAFF
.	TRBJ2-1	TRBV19	CASSASGINEQFF
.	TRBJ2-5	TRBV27	CASSSGLWQETQYF
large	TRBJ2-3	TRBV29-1	CSVEKGGTDTQYF
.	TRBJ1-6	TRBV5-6	CASLRRSSYNSPLHF
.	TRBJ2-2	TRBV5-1	CASSPGVSGGAGELFF
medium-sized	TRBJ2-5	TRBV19	CASSIGRGRETQYF
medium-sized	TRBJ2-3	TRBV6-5	CASSWTRGTQYF
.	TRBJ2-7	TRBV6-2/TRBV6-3	CASSYGGGNAYEQYF
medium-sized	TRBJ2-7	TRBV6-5	CASSYWRGSSYEQYF
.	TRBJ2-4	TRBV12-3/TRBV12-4	CASRPPTGALAKNIQYF
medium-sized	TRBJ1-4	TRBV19	CASSIGQGGATNEKLFF
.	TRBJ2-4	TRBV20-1	CSARGTGVSIQYF
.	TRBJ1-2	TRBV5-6	CASSRQGGDGYTF
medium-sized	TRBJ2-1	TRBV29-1	CSVAGTNMRPNEQFF
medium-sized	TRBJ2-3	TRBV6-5	CASSPMDETSTDTQYF
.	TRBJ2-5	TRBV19	CASNPPVRASGRTASQETQYF
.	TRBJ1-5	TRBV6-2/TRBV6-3	CASSKLRGRVQPQHF
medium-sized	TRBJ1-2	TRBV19	CASSIGSANYGYTF
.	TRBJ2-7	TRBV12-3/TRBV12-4	CASSFVQGGTYEQYF
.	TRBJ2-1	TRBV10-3	CAIRGTASSYNEQFF
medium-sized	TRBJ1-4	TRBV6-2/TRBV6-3	CASSSDRGDEKLFF
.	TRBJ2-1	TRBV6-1	CASSYSDYEQFF
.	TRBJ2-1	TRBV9	CASSVVGSGVYNEQFF
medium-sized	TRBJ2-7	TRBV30	CAWSAGDTYEQYF
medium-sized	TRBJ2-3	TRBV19	CASSIETGDGPDTQYF
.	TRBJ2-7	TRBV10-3	CAISGPTSGRAYEQYF